Below are 30 T cell receptor beta chains sequenced from a single sample in a study of blood T cell repertoires in COVID-19. The data were produced by immunoSEQ multiplex PCR, yet TCRdb's version contains in-frame clones alone and is incomplete. This table has about 250,000 clones, just over 85% appearing once. Specimen: PBMCs or T cells enriched from blood (not recorded which). These receptors all come from a man aged 18 to 30 who had recovered from COVID-19.

The rearrangement links TRBV5-1 to TRBJ2-7, with a tentative D call TRBD2 (5 bases). This CDR3 is built from 14 residues. The germline V gene encodes CDR1 SGHRS and CDR2 YFSETQ. V gave up 4 bases and J gave up 2 bases, with 13 bases separating them. Here the CDR3 reads CASSAAAHTYEQYF. The CDR3 DNA is TGCGCCAGCAGCGCAGCGGCCCATACCTACGAGCAGTACTTC. The whole variable domain, filled in from reference TRBV5-1 and TRBJ2-7, reads KAGVTQTPRYLIKTRGQQVTLSCSPISGHRSVSWYQQTPGQGLQFLFEYFSETQRNKGNFPGRFSGRQFSNSRSEMNVSTLELGDSALYLCASSAAAHTYEQYFGPGTRLTVT.

V gene TRBV19 combines with J gene TRBJ1-3; D gene ambiguous. Trimming left V 3 bases short and J 0 bases short, with 12 bases between. This CDR3 has 16 residues. Germline V gene lookup returns CDR1 LNHDA and CDR2 SQIVND (reference sequence). CDR3 DNA sequence: TGTGCCAGTAGTATTTTCGAGTCGGGCTCTGGAAACACCATATATTTT. Encoded protein: CASSIFESGSGNTIYF.

This clone has only one observation. CDR3 sequence: CASSAGPQPNYGYTF. The CDR3 DNA sequence: TGTGCCAGCAGCGCGGGGCCACAGCCCAACTATGGCTACACCTTC. V gene TRBV7-9 combines with J gene TRBJ1-2, with a weak D call TRBD1 (5 bases). V was cut by 5 bases and J by 2 bases, with 15 bases left in between. The CDR3 covers 15 residues. Germline-derived CDR1 and CDR2 are SEHNR and FQNEAQ (reference sequence).

The chain recombines TRBV28 with TRBJ1-3, with a tentative D call TRBD1 (6 bases). Germline CDR1 reads MDHEN; CDR2 reads SYDVKM. This CDR3 contains 14 residues. The V end was cut by 3 bases, the J end by 0 bases, with 6 bases between. The chain's CDR3 is CASSLDSSGNTIYF. For the CDR3, the DNA is TGTGCCAGCAGTTTGGACAGCTCTGGAAACACCATATATTTT.

V gene TRBV30 combines with J gene TRBJ2-3; TRBD2 aligns across 8 bases. The V and J ends lost 0 bases and 4 bases, in that order; junction bases with no gene match: 3. The CDR3 totals 14 residues. CDR1 GTSNPN and CDR2 SVGIG come from the germline V gene (reference sequence). CDR3 sequence reads: CAWSVAGGSDTQYF. The CDR3 DNA reads as TGTGCCTGGAGTGTTGCGGGGGGCTCAGATACGCAGTATTTT.

This chain links TRBV3-1 (or the pseudogene TRBV3-2) with TRBJ2-3, with TRBD2 matching over 8 bases. Per germline, CDR1 LGHDT and CDR2 YNNKEL (reference sequence). J gave up 0 bases and V 4 bases, and 3 bases lay outside the gene matches. The CDR3 length is 15 residues. The CDR3 spells CASSPSSGSTDTQYF. The CDR3 DNA reads TGTGCCAGCAGCCCTTCTAGCGGGAGCACAGATACGCAGTATTTT.

The CDR3 is CASLRDRGYSPLHF. CDR3 DNA: TGTGCCAGCCTCCGGGACAGGGGGTATTCACCCCTCCACTTT. This sequence joins TRBV6-5 and TRBJ1-6; TRBD1 aligns across 11 bases. The V gene's germline CDR1 is MNHEY and CDR2 SVGAGI. CDR3 length: 14 residues. The V segment lost 8 bases and the J segment 8 bases; nucleotides outside the gene matches: 5.

CDR3 coding DNA: TGTGCCAGCAGTTTAGTAGGGACAGCCATTAACTATGGCTACACCTTC. The encoded protein is CASSLVGTAINYGYTF. The gene calls are TRBV28 and TRBJ1-2, with 7 bases that match TRBD1. In germline, CDR1 is MDHEN, CDR2 SYDVKM. This CDR3 comprises 16 residues. With V trimmed by 2 bases and J by 1 base, 7 bases remained unmatched.

CDR3 in DNA: TGTGCCAGCAGTGAAATGGGACTAGCGGGGGAAAAGTTCTTC. Translation gives CASSEMGLAGEKFF. V usage is TRBV6-1 and J usage is TRBJ2-1; TRBD2 matches at 14 bases. The V and J ends lost 2 bases and 14 bases, in that order; junction bases with no gene match: 5. This CDR3 has 14 amino acids. In germline, CDR1 is MNHNS, CDR2 SASEGT.

J is TRBJ1-1 and V is TRBV6-1; 9 bases fit TRBD1. The germline CDR1 and CDR2 sequences are MNHNS and SASEGT. There are 17 residues in the CDR3. After removal of 0 bases from V and 6 bases from J, the junction contained 11 bases not matched to a gene. The CDR3, as DNA: TGTGCCAGCAGTGAAGCCCTGACCCTTCGACAGGGGGCTGAAGCTTTCTTT. It codes for CASSEALTLRQGAEAFF.

This rearrangement joins TRBV19 to TRBJ1-5; D may be TRBD1 (5 bases). The V gene's germline CDR1 is LNHDA and CDR2 SQIVND (reference sequence). Deletions cut 5 bases from V and 3 bases from J, with 14 bases between. The CDR3 loop spans 15 amino acids. The CDR3 sequence: CASSAGPSLNQPQHF. The CDR3 DNA follows: TGTGCCAGTAGTGCGGGGCCTAGCCTCAATCAGCCCCAGCATTTT.

This chain uses TRBV5-1 with TRBJ2-2; D may be TRBD1 (5 bases). V gave up 2 bases and J gave up 4 bases, with 12 bases separating them. Germline values: CDR1 SGHRS, CDR2 YFSETQ. This CDR3 spans 15 amino acids. CDR3 nucleotides: TGCGCCAGCAGCTTCCAGGGCCCAGCCACCGGGGAGCTGTTTTTT. Translating it yields CASSFQGPATGELFF. Full variable domain (remainder filled in from reference TRBV5-1 and TRBJ2-2): KAGVTQTPRYLIKTRGQQVTLSCSPISGHRSVSWYQQTPGQGLQFLFEYFSETQRNKGNFPGRFSGRQFSNSRSEMNVSTLELGDSALYLCASSFQGPATGELFFGEGSRLTVL.

This chain links TRBV6-1 with TRBJ2-1; 11 bases are a match to TRBD2. Germline CDR1 MNHNS, CDR2 SASEGT. The CDR3 has 15 residues. V dropped 2 bases and J dropped 7; count of bases not matched to a gene: 4. CDR3 DNA sequence: TGTGCCAGCAGTGAATTAATAGCGGGAGGGAATGAGCAGTTCTTC. It specifies CASSELIAGGNEQFF.

The gene calls are TRBV29-1 and TRBJ1-6; tentative D call: TRBD1 (6 bases). This CDR3 region has 12 residues. V gave up 5 bases and J gave up 8 bases, with 10 bases separating them. Germline CDR1 SQVTM, CDR2 ANQGSEA. Here the CDR3 DNA reads TGCAGCGTTTGTGAGGGGGATTCACCCCTCCACTTT. Amino acids: CSVCEGDSPLHF.

This chain joins TRBV6-5 and TRBJ1-6; a weak D match, TRBD1 (6 bases). CDR3 size: 15 residues. Trimming removed 6 bases at V and 4 bases at J, with 13 bases between. Germline CDR1 MNHEY, CDR2 SVGAGI. The CDR3 region has the DNA TGTGCCAGCAGGACAGGATTTCAATATAATTCACCCCTCCACTTT. Protein sequence: CASRTGFQYNSPLHF.

This rearrangement joins TRBV28 to TRBJ2-7; D not certain. With 7 bases removed from V and 3 bases from J, the gap between germline ends came to 13 bases. The CDR3 covers 13 residues. Looked up from germline, CDR1 is MDHEN and CDR2 is SYDVKM. The CDR3 DNA sequence: TGTGCCAGCAATCGAGGCGGCGGCTACGAGCAGTACTTC. It encodes CASNRGGGYEQYF.

The V call is TRBV6-5, the J call TRBJ2-7; a possible D gene is TRBD2 (5 bases). CDR1 and CDR2 (germline): MNHEY, SVGAGI. CDR3 length equals 14 residues. V shed 4 bases and J shed 6 bases, with 16 bases lying between them. CDR3 sequence (DNA): TGTGCCAGCAGTTTCCGTCGGGAAGGGATCGAGCAGTACTTC. As protein: CASSFRREGIEQYF.

V is TRBV19 and J is TRBJ2-7, with 14 bases lining up with TRBD2. V trimming: 10 bases; J trimming: 5 bases; junction bases outside the gene matches: 4. The CDR3 has 13 residues. Germline V gene lookup returns CDR1 LNHDA and CDR2 SQIVND (reference sequence). CDR3 in amino acids: CATRLAGGNEQYF. CDR3 DNA: TGTGCCACTAGACTAGCGGGAGGGAACGAGCAGTACTTC.

This chain links TRBV7-9 with TRBJ2-5; 7 nucleotides line up with TRBD1. The V gene's germline CDR1 is SEHNR and CDR2 FQNEAQ (reference sequence). V gave up 5 bases and J gave up 1 base; unmatched junction bases: 7. The CDR3 contains 15 residues. CDR3 residues: CASSPHGQVQETQYF. The DNA for the CDR3 is TGTGCCAGCAGCCCCCACGGACAGGTCCAAGAGACCCAGTACTTC.

This chain links TRBV10-3 with TRBJ1-5; no firm D call. The germline CDR1 and CDR2 sequences are ENHRY and SYGVKD. The CDR3 spans 14 residues. Trimming stripped 11 bases from V and 4 bases from J, with 18 bases between. In DNA, the CDR3 is TGTGCCGCCAGAAGCGAATTTGCGAATCAGCCCCAGCATTTT. Translated, it gives CAARSEFANQPQHF.

This rearrangement joins TRBV24-1 to TRBJ1-1; D call uncertain. The germline CDR1 and CDR2 sequences are KGHDR and SFDVKD. Trimming removed 8 bases from V and 0 bases from J, with 9 bases in between. This CDR3 has 13 residues. The chain's CDR3 is CATMGSMNTEAFF. CDR3 coding DNA: TGTGCCACCATGGGCAGTATGAACACTGAAGCTTTCTTT.

The V gene is TRBV30, the J gene TRBJ2-7; D not resolved. CDR3 length equals 13 residues. CDR1 and CDR2 (germline): GTSNPN, SVGIG (reference sequence). Between the trimmed V and J ends, which lost 2 bases and 4 bases, there was a span of 12 bases. CDR3 nucleotides: TGTGCCTGGAGTACCCAGGCAAGGTACGAGCAGTACTTC. It encodes CAWSTQARYEQYF.

This clone has only one observation. The chain carries TRBV11-2 and TRBJ2-3; D is undetermined. The V end was cut by 4 bases, the J end by 2 bases, with 4 bases between. Germline lookup yields CDR1 SGHAT and CDR2 FQNNGV. The CDR3 has 12 amino acids. CDR3 sequence: CASSYTTDTQYF. CDR3 nucleotide sequence: TGTGCCAGCAGCTACACCACAGATACGCAGTATTTT.

V and J are TRBV2 and TRBJ1-2; the D is unclear. This CDR3 region has 11 residues. Trimming removed 11 bases from V and 2 bases from J, with 9 bases in between. Looked up from germline, CDR1 is SNHLY and CDR2 is FYNNEI. The DNA for the CDR3 is TGTGCCGGCCGTTTGAACTATGGCTACACCTTC. Protein: CAGRLNYGYTF.

V is TRBV4-2 and J is TRBJ1-5; D uncertain. Germline V gene data show CDR1 as LGHNA and CDR2 as YNFKEQ. V lost 1 base and J 7 bases, leaving 8 bases between the germline ends. The CDR3 is 13 residues long. This CDR3 is CASSQAWSQPQHF. CDR3 sequence (DNA): TGTGCCAGCAGCCAAGCCTGGAGCCAGCCCCAGCATTTT.

The rearrangement links TRBV12-3 or TRBV12-4 to TRBJ2-1; 8 bases fit TRBD1. V was pared by 5 bases and J by 6 bases, with 3 bases of the junction left unmatched. This CDR3 has 13 amino acids. CDR3 nucleotide sequence: TGTGCCAGCAGTGGACAGGGTTTCAATGAGCAGTTCTTC. This encodes CASSGQGFNEQFF.

The chain couples TRBV5-6 to TRBJ2-2, with D possibly TRBD2 on 5 matching bases. V was cut by 2 bases and J by 4 bases, with 18 bases left in between. The CDR3 loop spans 17 amino acids. Germline CDR1 reads SGHDT; CDR2 reads YYEEEE. CDR3 region: CASSLSPTRVSTGELFF. The CDR3 DNA follows: TGTGCCAGCAGCTTAAGTCCCACTAGGGTATCCACCGGGGAGCTGTTTTTT.

The J gene is TRBJ1-2, the V gene TRBV7-2; a possible D gene is TRBD1 (5 bases). V was pared by 6 bases and J by 2 bases, with 13 bases between. CDR1 is SGHTA, CDR2 FQGNSA, per germline. This CDR3 spans 14 amino acids. The CDR3 nucleotides read TGTGCCAGCAGTCCCGGGGGGGGAAACTATGGCTACACCTTC. Its translation is CASSPGGGNYGYTF. The whole variable domain, remainder taken from reference TRBV7-2 and TRBJ1-2, is GAGVSQSPSNKVTEKGKDVELRCDPISGHTALYWYRQSLGQGLEFLIYFQGNSAPDKSGLPSDRFSAERTGGSVSTLTIQRTQQEDSAVYLCASSPGGGNYGYTFGSGTRLTVV.

The chain carries TRBV7-6 and TRBJ2-6; possible D gene TRBD1, 6 bases. The V end lost 5 bases, the J end lost 0 bases, and 17 bases lay between the germline ends. The CDR3 has 18 residues. Germline V gene sequence: CDR1 SGHVS, CDR2 FNYEAQ. Here the CDR3 reads CASSLRQARLSGANVLTF. CDR3 nucleotide sequence: TGTGCCAGCAGCCTGAGACAGGCCCGTCTCTCTGGGGCCAACGTCCTGACTTTC.

The chain employs TRBV30 and TRBJ2-5; D is perhaps TRBD2 (5 bases). This CDR3 has 11 residues. With 3 bases removed from V and 5 bases from J, the gap between germline ends came to 7 bases. The V gene's germline CDR1 is GTSNPN and CDR2 SVGIG (reference sequence). CDR3 DNA sequence: TGTGCCTGGAGCGGGATGGAGACCCAGTACTTC. This codes for CAWSGMETQYF.